This T cell receptor beta chain was sequenced for a study of T-cell memory formation after mild COVID-19. Study-level points and caveats: Among contracting clones, CD4+ were mainly CM/EM and CD8+ enriched in EMRA.

CDR3 length: 16 residues. Germline values: CDR1 KGHDR, CDR2 SFDVKD. The J segment lost 2 bases and the V segment lost 2 bases, leaving 4 bases of the junction unmatched. The 5'RACE method, run with constant-segment primers, produced TCR alpha and TCR beta cDNA libraries (carrying sample barcodes and UMIs). Via MiXCR, TCRdb re-called the 5' RACE reads, giving one row per CDR3 protein. This sample has roughly 450,000 distinct CDR3 sequences; 15% to 20% occur once, and the top ten carry about 12%. As concerns this clonotype: Its cognate antigen is unknown.

Material for sequencing was PBMCs or a T cell subset sorted from them (not recorded which). The V call is TRBV24-1, the J call TRBJ2-3, with 9 bases lining up with TRBD2. The origin of this receptor is an adult woman who had mild COVID-19 (a few samples of this study predate the infection). Cell type and time point are not known. CDR3 amino acids: CATSDWASGDTDTQYF. CDR3 bases: TGTGCCACCAGTGATTGGGCTAGCGGGGACACAGATACGCAGTATTTT.